This TCR beta chain was retrieved from a study of blood T cells in healthy people across ages. Study context: T cells yielded about one barcoded beta molecule per two cells through template switching.

CDR1 and CDR2 from the germline V gene are DFQATT and SNEGSKA (reference sequence). The CDR3 contains 15 residues. Between the trimmed V and J ends, which lost 1 base and 0 bases, there was a span of 13 bases. Sample-barcoded 5' priming and a J-beta primer mix drove a second PCR of roughly 6 to 12 cycles. Researchers report that a template-switch adaptor with 12 random nucleotides tagged each cDNA molecule. Using its own MiXCR run on the 5' RACE reads, TCRdb lists one record per CDR3 protein. The table has roughly 800,000 distinct CDR3 sequences, approximately 25% seen once. This sample also appeared in a second study, on T cells of mothers and their children.

The clonotype originates from a boy younger than 18 in good health. Sequencing was carried out using blood. The chain combines TRBV20-1 with TRBJ2-7; D is possibly TRBD1 or TRBD2 (6 bases each). CDR3 in DNA: TGCAGTGCTAGAGCGGGGGCTATGAACTCCTACGAGCAGTACTTC. Residues: CSARAGAMNSYEQYF.